Each of the 22 T cell receptor beta chains below was sequenced from the same sample in a study of T cell repertoires in cytomegalovirus infection. Antigen specificity for these receptors is unknown. TCRdb reprocessed the reads with MiXCR, giving one entry per CDR3 protein. The sample has 200,000 to 250,000 distinct CDR3 sequences, 35% to 40% seen once. Specimen: CD8+ T cells from cultured PBMCs, collected from culture after CMV antigen stimulation. These receptors were obtained from a human donor in good health (CMV status not recorded). Some clones in this sample may be carry-over from other donors' samples.

This chain joins TRBV11-2 and TRBJ2-7; D unclear. Trimming pared 1 base from V and 4 bases from J, leaving 11 bases between. There are 14 residues in the CDR3. Germline CDR1 SGHAT, CDR2 FQNNGV. The DNA for the CDR3 is TGTGCCAGCAGCTTAGTAGACATAAGTTACGAGCAGTACTTC. Translation: CASSLVDISYEQYF.

This clonotype was picked up many times. The rearrangement joins TRBV7-6 to TRBJ1-2, with 7 bases fitting TRBD1. This CDR3 comprises 18 residues. Germline V gene lookup returns CDR1 SGHVS and CDR2 FNYEAQ. The junction had 16 bases not matched to a gene; V was cut back by 5 bases and J by 1 base. The CDR3 region is CASSPDDRVRPLNYGYTF. The CDR3 coding sequence is TGTGCCAGCAGCCCCGATGACAGGGTGAGGCCCCTTAACTATGGCTACACCTTC.

This sequence joins TRBV19 and TRBJ2-7; 11 bases line up with TRBD2. In germline, CDR1 is LNHDA, CDR2 SQIVND (reference sequence). The CDR3 totals 14 residues. The V segment lost 8 bases and the J segment 2 bases; nucleotides outside the gene matches: 5. The CDR3 DNA reads TGTGCCAGTTCGACTAGCGGGACCCCCTACGAGCAGTACTTC. Protein: CASSTSGTPYEQYF.

V is TRBV11-3 and J is TRBJ2-1; 7 bases line up with TRBD1. Losses at the gene ends were 2 bases for V and 7 bases for J; bases not matched to a gene: 8. Germline V lookup: CDR1 SGHNT, CDR2 YENEEA. The CDR3 covers 15 residues. The CDR3 DNA sequence: TGTGCCAGCAGCTTACGGTTAGGGACAGATAATGAGCAGTTCTTC. Encoded protein: CASSLRLGTDNEQFF.

This clonotype was detected a few times. This chain connects TRBV2 to TRBJ1-2; D call uncertain. V lost 2 bases and J 5 bases, leaving 18 bases between the germline ends. The germline gives CDR1 SNHLY, CDR2 FYNNEI. The CDR3 runs 16 residues. CDR3 DNA: TGTGCCAGCAGTGAAACACTCAGCCCTAGCCCGTATGGCTACACCTTC. Translating gives CASSETLSPSPYGYTF. Based on the CDR3 plus reference TRBV2 and TRBJ1-2, the full variable domain is EPEVTQTPSHQVTQMGQEVILRCVPISNHLYFYWYRQILGQKVEFLVSFYNNEISEKSEIFDDQFSVERPDGSNFTLKIRSTKLEDSAMYFCASSETLSPSPYGYTFGSGTRLTVV.

This clonotype was counted between two and nine times. The V call is TRBV7-2, the J call TRBJ2-7; D is undetermined. From germline, CDR1 is SGHTA and CDR2 FQGNSA. The V end was cut by 3 bases, the J end by 8 bases, with 17 bases between. The CDR3 runs to 14 residues. The DNA for the CDR3 is TGTGCCAGCAGCTTGATACAGACAATTAACCAGCAGTACTTC. It encodes CASSLIQTINQQYF.

In this sample, this clonotype turned up a few times. V gene TRBV20-1 combines with J gene TRBJ2-2, with D perhaps matching TRBD2 (5 bases). The CDR3 is made up of 12 amino acids. Trimming left V 0 bases short and J 7 bases short, with 6 bases between. CDR1 is DFQATT, CDR2 SNEGSKA, per germline (reference sequence). Written as DNA, the CDR3 is TGCAGTGCTAGAGAGGGGAGCGGGGAGCTGTTTTTT. Protein: CSAREGSGELFF.

CDR3 residues: CASLGQFGINQPQHF. As DNA, the CDR3 is TGTGCCAGTCTTGGACAGTTTGGCATCAATCAGCCCCAGCATTTT. This chain connects TRBV19 to TRBJ1-5; TRBD1 is a possible D gene (6 bases). The CDR3 has 15 residues. Between the trimmed V and J ends, which lost 8 bases and 3 bases, there was a span of 17 bases. Germline CDR1 reads LNHDA; CDR2 reads SQIVND (reference sequence). Looking up the rest from reference TRBV19 and TRBJ1-5 gives the full variable domain: DGGITQSPKYLFRKEGQNVTLSCEQNLNHDAMYWYRQDPGQGLRLIYYSQIVNDFQKGDIAEGYSVSREKKESFPLTVTSAQKNPTAFYLCASLGQFGINQPQHFGDGTRLSIL.

This chain uses TRBV28 with TRBJ2-4; 7 nucleotides align to TRBD2. V lost 6 bases, J lost 8 bases, and 10 bases stayed unmatched. This CDR3 is built from 14 residues. CDR1 is MDHEN, CDR2 SYDVKM, per germline. The CDR3 spells CASRLSAGMYIQYF. As DNA, the CDR3 is TGTGCCAGCAGGCTATCAGCGGGAATGTACATTCAGTACTTC. Filled out from reference TRBV28 and TRBJ2-4, the complete variable domain reads DVKVTQSSRYLVKRTGEKVFLECVQDMDHENMFWYRQDPGLGLRLIYFSYDVKMKEKGDIPEGYSVSREKKERFSLILESASTNQTSMYLCASRLSAGMYIQYFGAGTRLSVL.

V usage is TRBV30 and J usage is TRBJ2-4; D possibly corresponds to TRBD2 (5 bases). This CDR3 has 12 amino acids. The ends were cut back, 1 base at V and 12 bases at J, with 13 bases in the middle. Germline CDR1 GTSNPN, CDR2 SVGIG (reference sequence). The CDR3 spells CAWSDERAGQYF. In nucleotides, the CDR3 is TGTGCCTGGAGTGACGAGAGGGCGGGTCAGTACTTC.

This clonotype was seen a handful of times. The genes are TRBV27 and TRBJ2-1; D assignment may be TRBD1 or TRBD2 (5 bases each). Germline V CDR1 and CDR2: MNHEY, SMNVEV (reference sequence). V lost 4 bases and J 13 bases, leaving 14 bases between the germline ends. The CDR3 is 12 amino acids. The CDR3 nucleotides are TGTGCCAGCAGTTCAATCCGGGACCCTCAGTTCTTC. This sequence encodes CASSSIRDPQFF.

This clonotype showed up just a few times. A junction boundary mismatches the germline segment, possibly from a read error. V and J are TRBV2 and TRBJ1-2; D might be TRBD1 (5 bases). This CDR3 has 15 residues. The germline gives CDR1 SNHLY, CDR2 FYNNEI. CDR3 protein: CASNDSLPPWVGSTF. The CDR3 DNA is TGTGCCAGCAATGACAGCCTCCCCCCCTGGGTAGGCTCCACCTTC.

This clonotype was seen a handful of times. Written as DNA, the CDR3 is TGTGCCAGCAGCTTTGGTGAGACGGGTGTCACTGAAGCTTTCTTT. This sequence encodes CASSFGETGVTEAFF. The J gene is TRBJ1-1, the V gene TRBV7-8; D gene ambiguous. Trimming removed 3 bases at V and 4 bases at J, with 15 bases between. The CDR3 is 15 amino acids. Per the germline V gene, CDR1 is SGHVS and CDR2 is FQNEAQ. Full variable domain (outside the CDR3, taken from reference TRBV7-8 and TRBJ1-1): GAGVSQSPRYKVAKRGQDVALRCDPISGHVSLFWYQQALGQGPEFLTYFQNEAQLDKSGLPSDRFFAERPEGSVSTLKIQRTQQEDSAVYLCASSFGETGVTEAFFGQGTRLTVV.

The rearrangement joins TRBV7-3 to TRBJ2-2; 9 nucleotides line up with TRBD2. This CDR3 comprises 18 residues. CDR1 SGHTA and CDR2 FQGTGA come from the germline V gene. Trimming removed 4 bases from V and 0 bases from J; junction bases left unmatched: 9. The CDR3 here is CASSSLAGVLANTGELFF. DNA for the CDR3: TGTGCCAGCAGCTCCTTAGCGGGAGTGCTCGCGAACACCGGGGAGCTGTTTTTT.

The CDR3 spells CASSPGTPYGYTF. DNA of the CDR3: TGTGCCAGCAGTCCCGGGACCCCATATGGCTACACCTTC. V is TRBV6-5 and J is TRBJ1-2; perhaps TRBD1 as D (5 bases). This CDR3 region has 13 residues. CDR1 and CDR2 from the germline V gene are MNHEY and SVGAGI. V shed 5 bases and J shed 5 bases, with 12 bases lying between them.

The sample holds many counts of this clonotype. The chain recombines TRBV10-3 with TRBJ2-5, with a weak D call TRBD2 (6 bases). The germline CDR1 and CDR2 sequences are ENHRY and SYGVKD. Trimming took off 4 bases at V and 7 bases at J, with 19 bases between the two ends. The CDR3 covers 15 residues. For the CDR3, the DNA is TGTGCCATCAGTGGCGCCGGGGACTCTTTGGGGACCCAGTACTTC. Amino acids: CAISGAGDSLGTQYF.

The CDR3 DNA is TGTGCCAGCAGCACCCCGGGACAGGGGGGAGTAGCGGGACCCTACGAGCAGTACTTC. Residues: CASSTPGQGGVAGPYEQYF. This sequence joins TRBV7-9 and TRBJ2-7; 11 bases are shared with TRBD1. The CDR3 covers 19 residues. The V segment lost 5 bases and the J segment 2 bases; nucleotides outside the gene matches: 17. Germline V gene sequence: CDR1 SEHNR, CDR2 FQNEAQ (reference sequence).

The chain uses TRBV15 and TRBJ2-3, with 11 bases lining up with TRBD1. The CDR3 totals 17 residues. Looked up from germline, CDR1 is LNHNV and CDR2 is YYDKDF (reference sequence). V shed 5 bases and J 3 bases; nucleotides not matched to a gene: 10. CDR3 sequence (DNA): TGTGCCACCAGCTTACCCCGGACAGGGGGCGAAACAGATACGCAGTATTTT. Translated, it gives CATSLPRTGGETDTQYF.

This chain links TRBV7-8 with TRBJ2-3; D uncertain. Germline lookup yields CDR1 SGHVS and CDR2 FQNEAQ. Trimming pared 2 bases from V and 2 bases from J, leaving 14 bases between. This CDR3 has 16 amino acids. CDR3 loop: CASSLRPDSSTDTQYF. DNA for the CDR3: TGTGCCAGCAGCTTACGTCCTGATTCCTCCACAGATACGCAGTATTTT. The full variable domain, with the rest looked up from reference TRBV7-8 and TRBJ2-3, is GAGVSQSPRYKVAKRGQDVALRCDPISGHVSLFWYQQALGQGPEFLTYFQNEAQLDKSGLPSDRFFAERPEGSVSTLKIQRTQQEDSAVYLCASSLRPDSSTDTQYFGPGTRLTVL.

This clonotype has more than one count but fewer than ten. V and J are TRBV27 and TRBJ2-1, with D possibly matching TRBD1 (5 bases). The CDR3 consists of 15 residues. Trimming took 6 bases from V and 1 from J, leaving 13 bases between them. Germline V lookup: CDR1 MNHEY, CDR2 SMNVEV (reference sequence). CDR3 DNA: TGTGCCAGCAGGGCAGGGTTAAGTTCCTACAATGAGCAGTTCTTC. It translates to CASRAGLSSYNEQFF.

This chain connects TRBV5-1 to TRBJ2-7, with a weak D call TRBD1 (6 bases). CDR3 length equals 15 residues. Germline V gene data show CDR1 as SGHRS and CDR2 as YFSETQ. Trimming stripped 1 base from V and 0 bases from J, with 11 bases between. The CDR3 protein is CASSLTWDTSYEQYF. The CDR3 nucleotides are TGCGCCAGCAGCTTGACTTGGGACACCTCCTACGAGCAGTACTTC.

The gene calls are TRBV20-1 and TRBJ2-7, with a possible D match to TRBD2 (6 bases). Germline CDR1 reads DFQATT; CDR2 reads SNEGSKA (reference sequence). Trimming removed 7 bases at V and 0 bases at J, with 19 bases between. The CDR3 loop spans 15 amino acids. Written as DNA, the CDR3 is TGCAGTGTCGTCGCCCGGGAGCTTTACTCCTACGAGCAGTACTTC. Amino acid sequence: CSVVARELYSYEQYF.